This TCR beta chain was found in a study of blood T cell repertoires in COVID-19. Looking at the study overall: Acute-phase and convalescent COVID-19 samples originated in the United States, Italy and Spain.

Authors' analysis steps: From reference gene primer amplification, estimates of nucleated cell counts were derived. Profiled with immunoSEQ multiplex PCR; TCRdb holds only in-frame clones, not every one. V, J and clone size are those of that table, while D and trimming were read from the DNA. This sample has fewer than 250,000 clones; about 86% occur once, and the top ten carry 3% to 4%. The CDR3 is made up of 14 amino acids. V was shortened by 5 bases and J by 5 bases, with 16 bases between the two germline ends. Germline V gene sequence: CDR1 SGHAT, CDR2 FQDESV (reference sequence). The participants were between about 18 and 95 years old and came from some 25 US areas. Membership in each cohort depended on participant-reported clinical history.

Specimen: PBMCs or T cells enriched from blood (not recorded which). The chain employs TRBV11-1 and TRBJ2-7; tentatively, D is TRBD2 (5 bases). The sequence was obtained from a woman aged 40-49 years with acute COVID-19. This CDR3 is CASSKSGNRHEQYF. The CDR3 DNA sequence: TGTGCCAGCAGCAAATCGGGGAACCGCCACGAGCAGTACTTC.